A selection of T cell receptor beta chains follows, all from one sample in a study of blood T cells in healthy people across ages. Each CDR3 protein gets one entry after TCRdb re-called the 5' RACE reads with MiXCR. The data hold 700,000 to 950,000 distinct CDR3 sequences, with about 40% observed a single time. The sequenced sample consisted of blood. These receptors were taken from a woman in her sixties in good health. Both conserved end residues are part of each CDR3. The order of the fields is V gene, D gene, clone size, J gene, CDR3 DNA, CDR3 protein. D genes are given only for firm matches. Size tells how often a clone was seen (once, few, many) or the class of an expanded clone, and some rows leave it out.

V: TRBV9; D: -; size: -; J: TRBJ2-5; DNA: TGTGCCAGCAGCGTAGGAGGCAGGCCTTTGGAGACCCAGTACTTC; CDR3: CASSVGGRPLETQYF
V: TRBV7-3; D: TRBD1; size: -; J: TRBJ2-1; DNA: TGTGCCAGCAGCGAACTCGGGACAGGATCTTACAATGAGCAGTTCTTC; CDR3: CASSELGTGSYNEQFF
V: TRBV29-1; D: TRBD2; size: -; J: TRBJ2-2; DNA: TGCAGCGTAGCTTTAGCGGGAGCGAACACCGGGGGGCTGTTTTTT; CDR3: CSVALAGANTGGLFF
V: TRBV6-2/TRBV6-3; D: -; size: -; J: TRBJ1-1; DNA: TGTGCCAGCAGTCAGGGTTCGTCGGCTTTCTTT; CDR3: CASSQGSSAFF
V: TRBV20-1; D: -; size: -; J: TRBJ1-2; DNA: TGCAGTGCTAGACCAGGGAGCTATGGCTACACCTTC; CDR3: CSARPGSYGYTF
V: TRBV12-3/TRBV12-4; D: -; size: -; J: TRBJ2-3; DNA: TGTGCCAGCAGTTTTCGCTCCCAGGGTCCCACAGATACGCAGTATTTT; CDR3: CASSFRSQGPTDTQYF
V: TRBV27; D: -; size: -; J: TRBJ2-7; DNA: TGTGCCAGCAGTTTAATGGGCAGGGGATCGTACGAGCAGTACTTC; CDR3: CASSLMGRGSYEQYF
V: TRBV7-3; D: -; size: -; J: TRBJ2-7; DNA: TGTGCCAGCAGCTTAATCGGGGCGACGAAAGGAGCCGAGCAGTACTTC; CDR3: CASSLIGATKGAEQYF
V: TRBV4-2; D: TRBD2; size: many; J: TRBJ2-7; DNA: TGTGCCAGCAGCCAAGAATTATTCATACTAGCGGGAGCCTACGGGCAGTACTTC; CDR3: CASSQELFILAGAYGQYF
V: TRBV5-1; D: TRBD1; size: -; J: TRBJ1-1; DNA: TGCGCCAGCAGCCCCCAGGGGGCTGGGAACACTGAAGCTTTCTTT; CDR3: CASSPQGAGNTEAFF
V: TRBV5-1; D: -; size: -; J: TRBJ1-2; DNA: TGCGCCAGCAGCAGGGGGTTGGACTATGGCTACACCTTC; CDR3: CASSRGLDYGYTF
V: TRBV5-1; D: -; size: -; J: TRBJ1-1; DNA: TGTGCCAGCAGCTTGGGCTTCCAGACTGAAGCTTTCTTT; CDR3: CASSLGFQTEAFF
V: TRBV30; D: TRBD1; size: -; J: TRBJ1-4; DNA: TGTGCCTGGAACAGGGGGAATGAAAAACTGTTTTTT; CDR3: CAWNRGNEKLFF
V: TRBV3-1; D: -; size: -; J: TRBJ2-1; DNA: TGTGCCAGCAGCCAGCTACCGACAGGCTCCTACAATGAGCAGTTCTTC; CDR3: CASSQLPTGSYNEQFF
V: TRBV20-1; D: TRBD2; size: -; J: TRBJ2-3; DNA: TGCAGTGCTAGAGGCTCTAGCGGAGTTGATACGCAGTATTTT; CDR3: CSARGSSGVDTQYF
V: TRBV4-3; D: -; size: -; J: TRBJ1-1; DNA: TGCGCCAGCAGCCAAGTCCATGCGACCACTGAAGCTTTCTTT; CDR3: CASSQVHATTEAFF
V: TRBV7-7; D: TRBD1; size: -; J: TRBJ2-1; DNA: TGTGCCAGCAGCTTAGGGCCCGGGGACAGGCGTAACAATGAGCAGTTCTTC; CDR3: CASSLGPGDRRNNEQFF
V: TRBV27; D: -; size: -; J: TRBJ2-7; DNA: TGTGCCAGCAGTTCGCAGGGGAGAATGGACTACGAGCAGTACTTC; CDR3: CASSSQGRMDYEQYF
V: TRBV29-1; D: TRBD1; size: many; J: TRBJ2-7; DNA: TGCAGCGTTCCGGGACAGACCAACTACGAGCAGTACTTC; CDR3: CSVPGQTNYEQYF
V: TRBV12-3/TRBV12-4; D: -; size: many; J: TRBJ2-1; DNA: TGTGCCAGCAGTTTCTCGGGTGAGCAGTTCTTC; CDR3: CASSFSGEQFF
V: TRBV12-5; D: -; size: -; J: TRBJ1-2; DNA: TGTGCTAGTGGTTTGATCCCCACTCGGATCTATGGCTACACCTTC; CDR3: CASGLIPTRIYGYTF
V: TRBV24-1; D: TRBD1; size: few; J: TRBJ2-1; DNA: TGTGCCACCAGTGCTTCCGGGACAGCGGACAATGAGCAGTTCTTC; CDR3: CATSASGTADNEQFF
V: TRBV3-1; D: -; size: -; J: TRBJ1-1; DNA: TGTGCCAGCAGCCAAGCCGCAGGGAACACTGAAGCTTTCTTT; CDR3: CASSQAAGNTEAFF
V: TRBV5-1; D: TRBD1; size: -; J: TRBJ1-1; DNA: TGCGCCAGCAGCTTGGTTCCGACAGGGGTGAGGACTGAAGCTTTCTTT; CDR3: CASSLVPTGVRTEAFF
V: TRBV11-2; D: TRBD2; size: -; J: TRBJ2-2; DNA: TGTGCCAGCAGCACCCAGTGGGGGGGGAACACCGGGGAGCTGTTTTTT; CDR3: CASSTQWGGNTGELFF
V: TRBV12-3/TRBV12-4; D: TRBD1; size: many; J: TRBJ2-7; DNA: TGTGCCAGCAGCTTAGGGACAGGGAACTACGAGCAGTACTTC; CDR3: CASSLGTGNYEQYF
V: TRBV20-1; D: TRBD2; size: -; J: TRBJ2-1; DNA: TGCAGTGCTAGCCGTCTCGCGGGGGGGTTCAATGAGCAGTTCTTC; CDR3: CSASRLAGGFNEQFF
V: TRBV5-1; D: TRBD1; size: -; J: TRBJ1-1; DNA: TGCGCCAGCAGCTTGGAACAGGGGTGGTCGGTGAAAGCTTTCTTT; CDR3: CASSLEQGWSVKAFF
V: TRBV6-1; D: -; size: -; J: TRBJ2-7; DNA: TGTGCCAGCAGTGAAGCAGGGGTGGGCTCCTACGAGCAGTACTTC; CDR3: CASSEAGVGSYEQYF
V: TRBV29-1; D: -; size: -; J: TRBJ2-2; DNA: TGCAGCGTACGGTCACTCGGGGAGCTGTTTTTT; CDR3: CSVRSLGELFF
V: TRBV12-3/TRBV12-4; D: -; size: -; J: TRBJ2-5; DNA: TGTGCCAGCACGCTGAGGGGGATCGGGACCCAGTACTTC; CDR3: CASTLRGIGTQYF
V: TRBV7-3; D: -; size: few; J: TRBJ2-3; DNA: TGTGCCAGCAGCTTTTGGGGTAGCGCGACTTCGTCTAGCACAGATACGCAGTATTTT; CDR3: CASSFWGSATSSSTDTQYF
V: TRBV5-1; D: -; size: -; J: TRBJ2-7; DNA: TGCGCCAGCAGCTTTGATTCGACAGAATTCTACGAGCAGTACTTC; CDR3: CASSFDSTEFYEQYF
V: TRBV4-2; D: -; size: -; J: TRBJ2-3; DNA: TGTGCCTGCAGCCAAGATGCGGGGGCTCCAAGTACGCAGTATTTT; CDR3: CACSQDAGAPSTQYF
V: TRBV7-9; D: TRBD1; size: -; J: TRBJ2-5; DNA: TGTGCCAGCAGCCAACGACAGGGGAGTGGAGAGACCCAGTACTTC; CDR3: CASSQRQGSGETQYF
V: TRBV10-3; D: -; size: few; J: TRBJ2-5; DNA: TGTGCCATCAGTGAAGGAGCGGGCCAAGAGACCCAGTACTTC; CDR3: CAISEGAGQETQYF
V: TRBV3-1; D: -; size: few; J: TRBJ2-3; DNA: TGTGCCAGCAGCCCTACCCTATCGGGGGGCACAGATACGCAGTATTTT; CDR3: CASSPTLSGGTDTQYF
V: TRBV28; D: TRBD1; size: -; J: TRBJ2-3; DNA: TGTGCCAGCAGTGGGGACAGGGGCCCAGTGGCAGATACGCAGTATTTT; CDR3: CASSGDRGPVADTQYF
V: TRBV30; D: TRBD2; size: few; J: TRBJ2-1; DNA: TGTGCCCTGGGTGGGGCTAGCGGGGAGCAGTTCTTC; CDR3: CALGGASGEQFF
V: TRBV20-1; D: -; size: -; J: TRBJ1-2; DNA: TGCAGTGGAGCTAACTATGGCTACACCTTC; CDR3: CSGANYGYTF
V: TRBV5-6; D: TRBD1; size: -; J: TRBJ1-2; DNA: TGTGCCAGCAGCGGGCTACGGGACAGCCTATATGGCTACACCTTC; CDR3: CASSGLRDSLYGYTF
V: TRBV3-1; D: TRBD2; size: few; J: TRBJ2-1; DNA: TGTGCCAGCAGTTTCAGACTAGCGGGAGTGTCCTACAATGAGCAGTTCTTC; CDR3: CASSFRLAGVSYNEQFF